The 31 T cell receptor beta chains given below trace back to one sample, sequenced in a study of monozygotic twins with cystic fibrosis. The table came from immunoSEQ multiplex PCR; TCRdb's copy has only in-frame clones and leaves some out. The sample has about 24,000 clones, around 93% seen once. Sequencing used blood. These receptors all come from a girl aged 2 to 9 with cystic fibrosis.

This chain joins TRBV7-2 and TRBJ1-1; D is undetermined. Germline lookup yields CDR1 SGHTA and CDR2 FQGNSA. The CDR3 has 12 residues. V lost 4 bases to trimming and J lost 5 bases, with 8 bases between them. CDR3 sequence (DNA): TGTGCCAGCAGCTGGGAAGGTACTGAAGCTTTCTTT. This sequence encodes CASSWEGTEAFF.

This chain links TRBV6-5 with TRBJ1-1; D call uncertain. This CDR3 region has 12 residues. Germline V gene lookup returns CDR1 MNHEY and CDR2 SVGAGI. V was pared by 5 bases and J by 4 bases, with 8 bases between. For the CDR3, the DNA is TGTGCCAGCAGTCGACATGGCACTGAAGCTTTCTTT. Translation: CASSRHGTEAFF.

This clone was seen a few times. The chain uses TRBV30 and TRBJ1-2, with a tentative D call TRBD1 (6 bases). Per the germline V gene, CDR1 is GTSNPN and CDR2 is SVGIG (reference sequence). This CDR3 is built from 15 residues. V lost 2 bases, J lost 6 bases, and 19 bases lay in between. The CDR3 DNA follows: TGTGCCTGGAGTAAACAGGGAGCGTCGTTCAATGGCTACACCTTC. This encodes CAWSKQGASFNGYTF.

The chain is built from TRBV19 and TRBJ2-3, with D possibly called TRBD1 or TRBD2 (5 bases each). V shed 3 bases and J shed 3 bases, with 25 bases lying between them. There are 19 residues in the CDR3. Germline values: CDR1 LNHDA, CDR2 SQIVND (reference sequence). This chain's CDR3 is CASSISLPDVGGWTDTQYF. As DNA, the CDR3 is TGTGCCAGTAGTATCTCACTACCCGACGTTGGGGGTTGGACAGATACGCAGTATTTT.

The chain employs TRBV6-1 and TRBJ1-1; 7 positions match TRBD1. Germline-derived CDR1 and CDR2 are MNHNS and SASEGT. This CDR3 contains 14 residues. V shed 1 base, J shed 5 bases, and the junction held 4 bases outside the gene matches. As DNA, the CDR3 is TGTGCCAGCAGTGAAGAGGGGGCGCGGACTGAAGCTTTCTTT. Its protein product is CASSEEGARTEAFF.

The count of this clone is one. This chain joins TRBV19 and TRBJ1-1; 8 bases are shared with TRBD1. The germline V gene encodes CDR1 LNHDA and CDR2 SQIVND (reference sequence). J gave up 6 bases and V 4 bases, and 10 bases lay outside the gene matches. The CDR3 contains 15 residues. In DNA form, the CDR3 reads TGTGCCAGTAGTAGACGAATCCAGGGGGCAGCTGAAGCTTTCTTT. Amino acids: CASSRRIQGAAEAFF.

The V call is TRBV5-6, the J call TRBJ2-5; the D gene could be TRBD1 or TRBD2 (5 bases each). The CDR3 is made up of 15 amino acids. V dropped 1 base and J dropped 0 bases, with 10 bases sitting between them. Germline V gene lookup returns CDR1 SGHDT and CDR2 YYEEEE. The CDR3 reads CASSLLGVDQETQYF. The CDR3 bases are TGTGCCAGCAGCTTGCTGGGGGTAGACCAAGAGACCCAGTACTTC.

V and J are TRBV19 and TRBJ1-5; 7 nucleotides match TRBD1. Trimming removed 6 bases from V and 10 bases from J; junction bases left unmatched: 12. This CDR3 spans 14 amino acids. Germline loops: CDR1 LNHDA, CDR2 SQIVND (reference sequence). The CDR3 bases are TGTGCCAGTAGCATGGGGGACAGCTCGAAACCCCAGCATTTT. This codes for CASSMGDSSKPQHF. Based on the CDR3 plus reference TRBV19 and TRBJ1-5, the full variable domain is DGGITQSPKYLFRKEGQNVTLSCEQNLNHDAMYWYRQDPGQGLRLIYYSQIVNDFQKGDIAEGYSVSREKKESFPLTVTSAQKNPTAFYLCASSMGDSSKPQHFGDGTRLSIL.

The J gene is TRBJ2-1, the V gene TRBV30, with a tentative D call TRBD1 (5 bases). This CDR3 has 16 amino acids. Trimming pared 3 bases from V and 0 bases from J, leaving 15 bases between. Germline CDR1 GTSNPN, CDR2 SVGIG (reference sequence). In DNA, the CDR3 is TGTGCCTGGAGCTTCGGCAGGGCTAGCTCCTACAATGAGCAGTTCTTC. Residues: CAWSFGRASSYNEQFF.

This chain connects TRBV10-2 to TRBJ1-2, with D possibly TRBD1 on 5 matching bases. The length of the CDR3 is 16 residues. V was trimmed by 0 bases and J by 5 bases, leaving 16 bases between them. Germline V CDR1 and CDR2: WSHSY, SAAADI. Here the CDR3 reads CASSESGQEKPYGYTF. The CDR3 DNA reads TGCGCCAGCAGTGAGTCCGGACAAGAAAAGCCGTATGGCTACACCTTC.

The chain links TRBV7-2 to TRBJ2-5; 8 bases fit TRBD2. Germline CDR1 reads SGHTA; CDR2 reads FQGNSA. The CDR3 totals 16 residues. V shed 5 bases and J 5 bases; nucleotides not matched to a gene: 13. The CDR3, as DNA: TGTGCCAGCAGCCCCTTCGGACTAGCCCACGGGGAGACCCAGTACTTC. As protein: CASSPFGLAHGETQYF.

The chain's CDR3 is CASSDGHGGNTEAFF. The CDR3 DNA sequence: TGTGCCAGCAGCGATGGACACGGAGGGAACACTGAAGCTTTCTTT. The chain employs TRBV11-3 and TRBJ1-1, with D possibly matching TRBD1 (5 bases). The CDR3 length is 15 residues. Trimming removed 5 bases from V and 1 base from J, with 14 bases in between. Per the germline V gene, CDR1 is SGHNT and CDR2 is YENEEA.

The rearrangement uses TRBV5-1 and TRBJ2-1; 12 nucleotides line up with TRBD2. V dropped 4 bases and J dropped 2; count of bases not matched to a gene: 4. From germline, CDR1 is SGHRS and CDR2 YFSETQ. This CDR3 is 16 amino acids long. The CDR3, as DNA: TGCGCCAGCAGCCCGCGGACTAGCGGGACCTACAATGAGCAGTTCTTC. It specifies CASSPRTSGTYNEQFF.

The gene calls are TRBV18 and TRBJ2-7; 10 bases align to TRBD1. From germline, CDR1 is KGHSH and CDR2 LQKENI. CDR3 length equals 14 residues. V lost 2 bases to trimming and J lost 3 bases; unmatched junction nucleotides: 1. In DNA, the CDR3 is TGTGCCAGCTCACCAGGGACAGGGGTCTACGAGCAGTACTTC. Translation: CASSPGTGVYEQYF.

The chain has TRBV7-9 and TRBJ1-1, with D maybe TRBD1 (5 bases). Trimming removed 3 bases from V and 4 bases from J, with 12 bases in between. The CDR3 spans 14 residues. Germline V gene sequence: CDR1 SEHNR, CDR2 FQNEAQ (reference sequence). This CDR3 reads CASSFFSGSTEAFF. The DNA for the CDR3 is TGTGCCAGCAGCTTCTTTTCAGGGTCCACTGAAGCTTTCTTT. The whole variable domain, filled in from reference TRBV7-9 and TRBJ1-1, reads DTGVSQNPRHKITKRGQNVTFRCDPISEHNRLYWYRQTLGQGPEFLTYFQNEAQLEKSRLLSDRFSAERPKGSFSTLEIQRTEQGDSAMYLCASSFFSGSTEAFFGQGTRLTVV.

The chain uses TRBV4-3 and TRBJ2-2; 10 bases map to TRBD2. Germline lookup yields CDR1 LGHNA and CDR2 YSLEER. Trimming took 3 bases from V and 7 from J; bases not matched to a gene: 2. The length of the CDR3 is 14 residues. CDR3 amino acids: CASSHTSGVGELFF. CDR3 DNA sequence: TGCGCCAGCAGCCACACTAGCGGGGTCGGGGAGCTGTTTTTT.

Concerning this clone itself: At one boundary the junction diverges from the germline segment, which might be a read error. The same CDR3 also results from other DNA sequences found in this sample. The gene calls are TRBV7-2 and TRBJ2-2, with a tentative D call TRBD2 (5 bases). The CDR3 loop spans 15 amino acids. The germline CDR1 and CDR2 sequences are SGHTA and FQGNSA. Here the CDR3 reads CASSLSRRGTGELFF. The CDR3 DNA reads as TGTGCCAGCAGCTTAAGCAGGCGTGGCACCGGGGAACTGTTTTTT.

V gene TRBV7-6 combines with J gene TRBJ2-2; no firm D call. Deletions cut 4 bases from V and 7 bases from J, with 4 bases between. The germline gives CDR1 SGHVS, CDR2 FNYEAQ. This CDR3 has 11 amino acids. CDR3 bases: TGTGCCAGCAGCTCGCACGGGGAGCTGTTTTTT. This translates into CASSSHGELFF.

The chain couples TRBV15 to TRBJ2-3; 8 nucleotides line up with TRBD1. The CDR3 runs 15 residues. The germline gives CDR1 LNHNV, CDR2 YYDKDF (reference sequence). The V and J ends lost 5 bases and 2 bases, in that order; junction bases with no gene match: 6. CDR3 bases: TGTGCCACCAGCTCCCGGACAGGGCCCACAGATACGCAGTATTTT. This codes for CATSSRTGPTDTQYF.

V gene TRBV6-5 combines with J gene TRBJ2-3; D not certain. CDR1 and CDR2 from the germline V gene are MNHEY and SVGAGI. The CDR3 length is 15 residues. Trimming pared 0 bases from V and 0 bases from J, leaving 7 bases between. CDR3 in DNA: TGTGCCAGCAGTTACTCGAGTGCTAGCACAGATACGCAGTATTTT. Protein product: CASSYSSASTDTQYF.

The chain couples TRBV19 to TRBJ2-1; 9 positions match TRBD2. V lost 2 bases, J lost 6 bases, and 2 bases stayed unmatched. The CDR3 is 14 amino acids. The germline V gene encodes CDR1 LNHDA and CDR2 SQIVND (reference sequence). The CDR3: CASSISGGPNEQFF. The DNA of the CDR3 is TGTGCCAGTAGTATAAGCGGGGGGCCCAATGAGCAGTTCTTC.

The V gene is TRBV2, the J gene TRBJ2-3; TRBD2 matches 9 bases. With 4 bases clipped from V and 4 bases from J, the junction kept 0 bases outside the gene matches. In germline, CDR1 is SNHLY, CDR2 FYNNEI. The CDR3 totals 13 residues. CDR3 in amino acids: CASSGGGADTQYF. In DNA form, the CDR3 reads TGTGCCAGCAGTGGCGGGGGGGCAGATACGCAGTATTTT.

The chain carries TRBV4-3 and TRBJ2-5, with D possibly TRBD1 on 5 matching bases. Trimming cost V 1 base and J 9 bases, with 6 bases left between them. The CDR3 has 11 amino acids. Germline values: CDR1 LGHNA, CDR2 YSLEER. The CDR3 protein is CASSQGQSQYF. The CDR3 coding sequence is TGCGCCAGCAGCCAAGGACAGTCCCAGTACTTC.

V usage is TRBV13 and J usage is TRBJ1-5; TRBD1 might be the D (6 bases). This CDR3 comprises 15 residues. Germline lookup yields CDR1 PRHDT and CDR2 FYEKMQ (reference sequence). The V and J ends lost 5 bases and 2 bases respectively, with 13 bases between them. This CDR3 is CASSRGGAGNQPQHF. The DNA of the CDR3 is TGTGCCAGCAGCCGCGGGGGGGCCGGCAATCAGCCCCAGCATTTT.

This chain uses TRBV5-6 with TRBJ1-3; D might be TRBD1 (5 bases). The V gene's germline CDR1 is SGHDT and CDR2 YYEEEE. This CDR3 region has 16 residues. V dropped 0 bases and J dropped 0 bases, with 10 bases sitting between them. The CDR3 coding sequence is TGTGCCAGCAGCTTGGAAGGGGTTAGCTCTGGAAACACCATATATTTT. This gives the protein CASSLEGVSSGNTIYF.

The CDR3 spells CASIYHYEQYF. The CDR3 DNA reads TGTGCCAGCATTTACCACTACGAGCAGTACTTC. V usage is TRBV2 and J usage is TRBJ2-7; D gene unclear. Germline CDR1 SNHLY, CDR2 FYNNEI. Between the trimmed V and J ends, which lost 7 bases and 3 bases, there was a span of 7 bases. The length of the CDR3 is 11 residues.

The rearrangement uses TRBV18 and TRBJ2-3; 12 bases map to TRBD2. CDR3 length: 15 amino acids. From germline, CDR1 is KGHSH and CDR2 LQKENI. V dropped 5 bases and J dropped 5; count of bases not matched to a gene: 5. Written as DNA, the CDR3 is TGTGCCAGCTCAAGGACTAGCGGGGACTTAGATACGCAGTATTTT. As protein: CASSRTSGDLDTQYF.

This chain joins TRBV30 and TRBJ1-6, with D possibly being TRBD1 (5 bases). Trimming stripped 1 base from V and 7 bases from J, with 17 bases between. The CDR3 loop spans 16 amino acids. CDR1 and CDR2 from the germline V gene are GTSNPN and SVGIG (reference sequence). CDR3 nucleotide sequence: TGTGCCTGGAGTGGGGACCTTGGGCGGGAGAATTCACCCCTCCACTTT. Encoded protein: CAWSGDLGRENSPLHF. The full variable domain, completed using reference TRBV30 and TRBJ1-6, is SQTIHQWPATLVQPVGSPLSLECTVEGTSNPNLYWYRQAAGRGLQLLFYSVGIGQISSEVPQNLSASRPQDRQFILSSKKLLLSDSGFYLCAWSGDLGRENSPLHFGNGTRLTVT.

This chain's CDR3 is CASSEEGGVQPQHF. For the CDR3, the DNA is TGTGCCAGCAGCGAAGAAGGGGGCGTACAGCCCCAGCATTTT. V is TRBV9 and J is TRBJ1-5, with TRBD1 matching 7 bases. CDR3 length equals 14 residues. The trim removed 3 bases at V and 7 bases at J, leaving 7 bases unmatched. Germline V gene sequence: CDR1 SGDLS, CDR2 YYNGEE. Complete variable domain (other parts from reference TRBV9 and TRBJ1-5): DSGVTQTPKHLITATGQRVTLRCSPRSGDLSVYWYQQSLDQGLQFLIQYYNGEERAKGNILERFSAQQFPDLHSELNLSSLELGDSALYFCASSEEGGVQPQHFGDGTRLSIL.

The CDR3 here is CASSLGEDQPQHF. As DNA, the CDR3 is TGTGCCAGCAGCTTAGGGGAGGATCAGCCCCAGCATTTT. This chain uses TRBV7-2 with TRBJ1-5, with no clear D. The CDR3 is made up of 13 amino acids. The V gene's germline CDR1 is SGHTA and CDR2 FQGNSA. V lost 1 base and J lost 5, with 6 bases in between.

This chain's CDR3 is CASSLAGGHYEQYF. In nucleotides, the CDR3 is TGTGCCAGCAGCTTAGCGGGGGGCCACTACGAGCAGTACTTC. The J gene is TRBJ2-7, the V gene TRBV7-2; D may correspond to TRBD1 or TRBD2 (6 bases each). Germline V gene lookup returns CDR1 SGHTA and CDR2 FQGNSA. V gave up 0 bases and J gave up 3 bases, with 9 bases separating them. The CDR3 loop spans 14 amino acids.